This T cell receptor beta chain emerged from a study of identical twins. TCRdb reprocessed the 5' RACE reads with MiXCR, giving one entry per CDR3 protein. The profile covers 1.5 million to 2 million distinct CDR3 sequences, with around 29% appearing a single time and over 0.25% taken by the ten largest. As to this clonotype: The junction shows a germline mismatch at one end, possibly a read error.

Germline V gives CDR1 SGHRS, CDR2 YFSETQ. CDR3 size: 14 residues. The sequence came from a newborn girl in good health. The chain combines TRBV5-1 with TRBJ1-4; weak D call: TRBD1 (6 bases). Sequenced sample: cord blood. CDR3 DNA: TGCGCCGGCAGCCTTGGACAGAAAAAGGAAAAACTGTTTTTT. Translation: CAGSLGQKKEKLFF.